The sequence of this T cell receptor (beta chain) was determined in a study of shared clonotypes between healthy human individuals (dated by TCRdb to 2020 to 2021). Turning to the overall study: The cohort comprised a couple of women and a few men aged 18 to 49 years. For each donor, CD4 naive and CD4 memory were each run on three plates, CD8 naive on two plates, and CD8 memory on one plate. To estimate repertoire size and how much clonotypes are shared between individuals, the study performed deep sequencing of blood TCR repertoires from roughly five healthy adults. Each donor's leukapheresis produced roughly between about 0.9 and 9.5 billion PBMCs. Libraries were prepared and TCR repertoires were sequenced by different laboratories using diverse techniques, in order to increase sequencing depth and limit assay-specific biases.

From cysteine to phenylalanine, the CDR3 is 14 amino acids long. Of the read, only the CDR3 DNA is kept; its 42 bases are in frame from base 1. Looking up the germline V gene yields CDR1 SGHAT and CDR2 FQNNGV. At the junction V is shortened by 5 bases and J by 2 bases; bases outside the gene matches: 3. TCR CDR3 regions were amplified from genomic DNA by multiplex PCR using the deep immunoSEQ assay. Genomic DNA extracted from each cell subset was distributed evenly over all wells of several immunoSEQ 96-well plates, and each plate served as one replicate. For sorted subsets, 200 to 250 ng of genomic DNA, equivalent to 25,000 to 35,000 T cell genomes, went into each replicate PCR. The purified libraries were quantified using a Qubit 3.0 fluorometer, sized with a Bioanalyzer 2100, and then quantified again using the KAPA Library Quantification kit. Every immunoSEQ 96-well plate was sequenced on a dedicated single-read 150-cycle Illumina NextSeq 550 flow cell. Concerning the study's data processing: Because the immunoSEQ output held only junctional sequences and lacked quality scores, the filtering could not match the filtering applied to full-length reads. Sequences were annotated with PyIR, a Python wrapper for IgBLAST v1.9, using IMGT germline references to assign V/J genes and CDR3. Any read was removed if the V/J assignment was weak (E-value above 1e-6), the CDR3 was missing, or the read contained stop codons, out-of-frame junctions, or ambiguous translated residues. V3J clonotypes were defined as sequences sharing the same inferred V gene, J gene, and CDR3 amino acid sequence. The percentage overlap between two repertoires was calculated by dividing the number of shared unique clonotypes by the size of the smaller repertoire. Repertoire richness was assessed with RTK rarefaction, the Chao1 estimator, and Recon v2.1 estimates of unobserved clonotypes. Generation probabilities were computed with OLGA for all TCRbeta clonotypes obtained by the gDNA method from several donors. TCRdb limited this immuneACCESS table to in-frame rearrangements with V and J called. A share of clones is missing; checked studies link under half to unresolved V genes, and the rest is unexplained. The D gene and trimming were derived from the DNA, and the V and J assignments and clone size from that table. The sample profile shows roughly 1,500,000 clones; approximately 98.5% of them were found once. Together, the top ten hold 0.36% of the sample.

Points the paper makes about the study in general: Naive subsets generally had larger estimated clonotype richness than memory subsets did. Based on pairwise subsampling, the degree of clonotype sharing among donors was expected to be affected by sequencing depth. Sampling was limited to blood, and TCR repertoires in tissue likely differ from TCR repertoires in blood. Even with the large sequencing depth, rarefaction of the sorted-subset datasets indicated that sequencing was incomplete. When a few donors were compared, the shared fraction of clonotypes was approximately 5% for naive CD4, about 4% for naive CD8, roughly 2.5% for memory CD4, and 0.35% to 0.4% for memory CD8. Because the study included a small number of donors, the genetic and exposure-history diversity represented was limited. Compared with non-shared clonotypes, the clonotypes found in all four sorted-subset donors had higher generation probabilities.

This clone showed up just once. No cognate antigen has been identified for it. Base-call qualities are not available, and no considerably larger clone is one nucleotide away. This sample includes further DNA sequences coding for the same CDR3. Healthy HIV-negative adults with no recently reported acute infections or vaccinations were included as donors. Every donor was a Caucasian adult residing in Nashville, Tennessee, USA. Magnetic negative selection was used to enrich CD4+ T cells, after which naive cells were positively selected on CD45RA and the negative fraction became the memory subset. Blood was collected by leukapheresis, and PBMCs were isolated by Ficoll-Histopaque density gradient centrifugation and then cryopreserved in liquid nitrogen vapor phase. Analytical flow cytometry was used to check the purity and quantity of each magnetically sorted T cell population. Each sorted fraction had its genomic DNA isolated and then quantified by UV absorbance on a Nanodrop 2000c.

The sequencing sample was made of naive CD4+ T cells sorted from blood. The cell subset or site label on this specimen signifies: CD45RA+ positively selected. This chain joins TRBV11-2 to TRBJ1-5; a stretch of 7 junction bases matches TRBD1. This receptor was identified in a young man in good health. The CDR3 region: CASSLTGGNQPQHF. The nucleotides read TGTGCCAGCAGCCTTACAGGGGGCAATCAGCCCCAGCATTTT.